This TCR beta chain was sequenced in a study of immune heterogeneity within non-small cell lung tumors. Using 32 V and 13 J primers, multiplex PCR amplified TCR beta CDR3. TCRdb fed the multiplex PCR reads into MiXCR, producing one record per CDR3 protein. The profile shows about 11,000 distinct CDR3 sequences, around 29% of them singletons. There are 17 residues in the CDR3. Unmatched junction bases numbered 8, after V lost 2 bases and J lost 1 base. The template consisted of bulk tumor genomic DNA, with 600 ng used per sample. Multiple widely separated biopsies were taken from each primary tumor at surgery. Each patient presented with untreated, newly diagnosed non-small cell lung cancer and received curative surgery.

The V call is TRBV12-3 or TRBV12-4, the J call TRBJ2-7, with TRBD2 identical over 10 bases. The sequence was collected from a man aged 50-60 years with non-small cell lung cancer. Material for sequencing was lung tumor tissue. The CDR3 DNA sequence: TGTGCCAGCAGTTTACGCCCGGGACTAGCGTCTTCCTACGAGCAGTACTTC. Translation gives CASSLRPGLASSYEQYF.